A single sample gave rise to the 24 T cell receptor beta chains below, sequenced in a study of T-cell reconstitution after alpha-beta-depleted transplantation in children. Unique molecular identifiers were built into the TCRbeta library. TCRdb used MiXCR to reprocess the PCR reads, holding one entry per CDR3 protein. The sample carries 250,000 or so distinct CDR3 sequences, about 24% recorded once. The sample consisted of PBMCs, mostly from graft donor cells, taken 360 days after TCRalphabeta/CD19-depleted stem cell transplant. The receptor set was obtained from a female patient aged 2-10 years who had a stem cell transplant for congenital amegakaryocytic thrombocytopenia, so the T cells may come from the graft donor.

This clonotype was found a few times. The V gene is TRBV6-5, the J gene TRBJ1-5; TRBD1 matches at 9 bases. Germline CDR1 MNHEY, CDR2 SVGAGI. There are 16 residues in the CDR3. V lost 4 bases to trimming and J lost 0 bases; unmatched junction nucleotides: 4. The CDR3 spells CASSSGQGFSNQPQHF. CDR3 nucleotide sequence: TGTGCCAGCAGTTCGGGACAGGGATTTAGCAATCAGCCCCAGCATTTT.

This clonotype appeared a few times. The chain combines TRBV12-3 or TRBV12-4 with TRBJ2-1; D is undetermined. Trimming stripped 6 bases from V and 0 bases from J, with 9 bases between. CDR3 length: 14 amino acids. CDR3 sequence (DNA): TGTGCCAGCAGCCAAACCAGCTCCTACAATGAGCAGTTCTTC. It codes for CASSQTSSYNEQFF.

This clonotype has just a few counts. The chain is built from TRBV29-1 and TRBJ1-2, with D perhaps TRBD1 (5 bases). V lost 3 bases and J 3 bases, leaving 17 bases between the germline ends. The CDR3 has 15 amino acids. The germline V gene encodes CDR1 SQVTM and CDR2 ANQGSEA. Here the CDR3 DNA reads TGCAGCGTTGAGAGGGGACCGAGCGAACACTATGGCTACACCTTC. It encodes CSVERGPSEHYGYTF. Combining the CDR3 with reference TRBV29-1 and TRBJ1-2 gives the whole variable domain SAVISQKPSRDICQRGTSLTIQCQVDSQVTMMFWYRQQPGQSLTLIATANQGSEATYESGFVIDKFPISRPNLTFSTLTVSNMSPEDSSIYLCSVERGPSEHYGYTFGSGTRLTVV.

This clonotype was found a few times. V usage is TRBV12-3 or TRBV12-4 and J usage is TRBJ2-2, with TRBD2 matching 10 bases. The CDR3 contains 15 residues. Trimming took 4 bases from V and 11 from J; bases not matched to a gene: 10. In DNA form, the CDR3 reads TGTGCCAGCAGTTACACCAGCGGGGGGGCTCGAGAGCTGTTTTTT. Translated: CASSYTSGGARELFF.

The chain recombines TRBV9 with TRBJ2-4; 11 positions match TRBD2. CDR1 SGDLS and CDR2 YYNGEE come from the germline V gene. V dropped 10 bases and J dropped 0; count of bases not matched to a gene: 9. The CDR3 sequence is 16 residues long. The CDR3 is CAGTLAGGLAKNIQYF. CDR3 DNA: TGTGCCGGAACCTTAGCGGGAGGGCTAGCCAAAAACATTCAGTACTTC. The full variable domain, rest sourced from reference TRBV9 and TRBJ2-4, is DSGVTQTPKHLITATGQRVTLRCSPRSGDLSVYWYQQSLDQGLQFLIQYYNGEERAKGNILERFSAQQFPDLHSELNLSSLELGDSALYFCAGTLAGGLAKNIQYFGAGTRLSVL.

This clonotype was counted only a few times. J is TRBJ2-1 and V is TRBV2; the match to TRBD2 covers 11 bases. Germline lookup yields CDR1 SNHLY and CDR2 FYNNEI. Losses at the gene ends were 5 bases for V and 7 bases for J; bases not matched to a gene: 4. The CDR3 length is 14 residues. CDR3 sequence: CASSSRTSGNEQFF. CDR3 nucleotide sequence: TGTGCCAGCAGTTCCCGGACTAGCGGGAATGAGCAGTTCTTC.

This clonotype was seen a handful of times. This chain connects TRBV5-1 to TRBJ2-5; perhaps TRBD1 as D (6 bases). The V and J ends lost 4 bases and 4 bases respectively, with 14 bases between them. This CDR3 spans 14 amino acids. Germline V lookup: CDR1 SGHRS, CDR2 YFSETQ. The CDR3 here is CASSKGTQRETQYF. For the CDR3, the DNA is TGCGCCAGCAGCAAAGGGACACAACGAGAGACCCAGTACTTC.

In this sample, this clonotype turned up a few times. The rearrangement links TRBV12-3 or TRBV12-4 to TRBJ1-2; 9 positions agree with TRBD1. CDR3 size: 14 residues. J gave up 6 bases and V 7 bases, and 9 bases lay outside the gene matches. The CDR3 DNA reads TGTGCCAGCAACCCGGGACAGGGCCTAAATGGCTACACCTTC. Protein sequence: CASNPGQGLNGYTF.

The chain employs TRBV20-1 and TRBJ2-1; 11 bases map to TRBD2. V shed 5 bases, J shed 8 bases, and the junction held 8 bases outside the gene matches. Per the germline V gene, CDR1 is DFQATT and CDR2 is SNEGSKA (reference sequence). The CDR3 totals 14 residues. In DNA form, the CDR3 reads TGCAGTGCTCGCGTAGCGGGAGGGCCCCATGAGCAGTTCTTC. Amino acid sequence: CSARVAGGPHEQFF.

The gene calls are TRBV4-1 and TRBJ2-3; D not certain. The CDR3 runs to 15 residues. The germline V gene has CDR1 MGHRA and CDR2 YSYEKL. V gave up 1 base and J gave up 0 bases, with 8 bases separating them. The CDR3 is CASSQGYTSTDTQYF. The CDR3 nucleotides are TGCGCCAGCAGCCAAGGGTACACTAGCACAGATACGCAGTATTTT.

The V gene is TRBV5-1, the J gene TRBJ2-7, with 13 bases that match TRBD2. The CDR3 runs to 18 residues. Trimming took 7 bases from V and 0 from J; bases not matched to a gene: 13. Germline CDR1 SGHRS, CDR2 YFSETQ. The DNA of the CDR3 is TGCGCCAGCGGCCTTTCGTACGGGACTAGCGGGAACTCCTACGAGCAGTACTTC. Encoded protein: CASGLSYGTSGNSYEQYF.

This clonotype has only a few counts. The gene calls are TRBV4-2 and TRBJ2-3, with TRBD1 as a possible D gene (6 bases). Trimming took off 1 base at V and 6 bases at J, with 14 bases between the two ends. The germline V gene has CDR1 LGHNA and CDR2 YNFKEQ. This CDR3 comprises 15 residues. This CDR3 reads CASSQVTGYWDTQYF. The CDR3 DNA follows: TGTGCCAGCAGCCAAGTGACAGGTTATTGGGATACGCAGTATTTT.

The sample holds many counts of this clonotype. The chain carries TRBV12-3 or TRBV12-4 and TRBJ2-1; 8 nucleotides agree with TRBD2. Trimming took 6 bases from V and 3 from J; bases not matched to a gene: 4. CDR3 length: 14 amino acids. CDR3 nucleotide sequence: TGTGCCAGCAGCTCCGGGACTAGCTACAATGAGCAGTTCTTC. It specifies CASSSGTSYNEQFF.

This clonotype was recorded a few times. CDR3 sequence (DNA): TGTGCCTCAGGGGCAGGGGCTCGAAACACCATATATTTT. As protein: CASGAGARNTIYF. The rearrangement links TRBV7-2 to TRBJ1-3; tentatively, D is TRBD1 (6 bases). The CDR3 runs 13 residues. The germline gives CDR1 SGHTA, CDR2 FQGNSA. The V end was cut by 11 bases, the J end by 5 bases, with 16 bases between.

There are a few counts of this clonotype. CDR3 coding DNA: TGTGCCAGCAGCTCCAACAGGGCTTACTACGAGCAGTACTTC. As protein: CASSSNRAYYEQYF. This sequence joins TRBV7-3 and TRBJ2-7; D is perhaps TRBD1 (6 bases). V lost 4 bases and J lost 3, with 13 bases in between. Germline assignment: CDR1 SGHTA and CDR2 FQGTGA. This CDR3 has 14 residues.

The gene calls are TRBV20-1 and TRBJ2-7, with D possibly matching TRBD1 (5 bases). CDR3 size: 12 residues. The germline V gene has CDR1 DFQATT and CDR2 SNEGSKA (reference sequence). Trimming left V 0 bases short and J 13 bases short, with 16 bases between. This chain's CDR3 is CSARDLGVMSYF. The CDR3 coding sequence is TGCAGTGCTAGAGATCTAGGGGTGATGAGCTACTTC.

The chain recombines TRBV10-3 with TRBJ1-2, with 7 positions matching TRBD1. CDR1 and CDR2 from the germline V gene are ENHRY and SYGVKD. The CDR3 extends over 15 amino acids. Trimming took 1 base from V and 2 from J; bases not matched to a gene: 4. CDR3 DNA: TGTGCCATCAGTGAGTTACCACAGGGGAACTATGGCTACACCTTC. Encoded protein: CAISELPQGNYGYTF.

The chain carries TRBV9 and TRBJ2-7; the match to TRBD2 covers 7 bases. This CDR3 has 15 amino acids. V lost 3 bases to trimming and J lost 1 base; unmatched junction nucleotides: 7. CDR1 and CDR2 (germline): SGDLS, YYNGEE. CDR3 coding DNA: TGTGCCAGCAGCGCGGCTAGCGGAACTTCCTACGAGCAGTACTTC. Amino acids: CASSAASGTSYEQYF.

This chain connects TRBV4-1 to TRBJ2-2, with unresolved D. V lost 0 bases and J lost 6, with 11 bases in between. The CDR3 extends over 15 amino acids. Germline lookup yields CDR1 MGHRA and CDR2 YSYEKL. The CDR3 DNA sequence: TGCGCCAGCAGCCAAGATCCTCCCCCCCCCGGGGAGCTGTTTTTT. This sequence encodes CASSQDPPPPGELFF.

The rearrangement uses TRBV28 and TRBJ2-3; tentative D call: TRBD1 (5 bases). Looked up from germline, CDR1 is MDHEN and CDR2 is SYDVKM. V gave up 6 bases and J gave up 8 bases, with 12 bases separating them. The CDR3 is made up of 12 amino acids. The CDR3 sequence is CASSIQGFTQYF. CDR3 nucleotide sequence: TGTGCCAGCAGCATCCAGGGATTTACGCAGTATTTT.

V is TRBV27 and J is TRBJ2-5, with 12 bases matching TRBD2. This CDR3 has 16 amino acids. J lost 0 bases, V lost 4 bases, and 3 bases had no gene match. Germline CDR1 reads MNHEY; CDR2 reads SMNVEV (reference sequence). In nucleotides, the CDR3 is TGTGCCAGCAGTTCTTGGACTAGCGGGGACCAAGAGACCCAGTACTTC. Its translation: CASSSWTSGDQETQYF.

The rearrangement uses TRBV4-3 and TRBJ2-5; 8 bases agree with TRBD1. The CDR3 sequence is 15 residues long. The germline gives CDR1 LGHNA, CDR2 YSLEER. V shed 4 bases, J shed 5 bases, and the junction held 9 bases outside the gene matches. The chain's CDR3 is CASSRGTGGGETQYF. CDR3 sequence (DNA): TGCGCCAGCAGCCGAGGGACAGGAGGTGGCGAGACCCAGTACTTC.

This chain's CDR3 is CASSPRRWRTAFYQETQYF. The CDR3, as DNA: TGTGCCAGCAGCCCCCGGCGCTGGCGGACTGCGTTTTACCAAGAGACCCAGTACTTC. This sequence joins TRBV28 and TRBJ2-5; D is possibly TRBD2 (5 bases). Trimming shortened V by 6 bases and J by 0 bases, and 26 bases separated the two germline ends. CDR3 size: 19 residues. The V gene's germline CDR1 is MDHEN and CDR2 SYDVKM.

As DNA, the CDR3 is TGTGCCAGCAGTCCCTCAGGGTCGCATCAGCCCCAGCATTTT. Its protein product is CASSPSGSHQPQHF. V is TRBV12-3 or TRBV12-4 and J is TRBJ1-5, with TRBD1 as a possible D gene (5 bases). The CDR3 has 14 residues. The ends were cut back, 5 bases at V and 5 bases at J, with 13 bases in the middle.